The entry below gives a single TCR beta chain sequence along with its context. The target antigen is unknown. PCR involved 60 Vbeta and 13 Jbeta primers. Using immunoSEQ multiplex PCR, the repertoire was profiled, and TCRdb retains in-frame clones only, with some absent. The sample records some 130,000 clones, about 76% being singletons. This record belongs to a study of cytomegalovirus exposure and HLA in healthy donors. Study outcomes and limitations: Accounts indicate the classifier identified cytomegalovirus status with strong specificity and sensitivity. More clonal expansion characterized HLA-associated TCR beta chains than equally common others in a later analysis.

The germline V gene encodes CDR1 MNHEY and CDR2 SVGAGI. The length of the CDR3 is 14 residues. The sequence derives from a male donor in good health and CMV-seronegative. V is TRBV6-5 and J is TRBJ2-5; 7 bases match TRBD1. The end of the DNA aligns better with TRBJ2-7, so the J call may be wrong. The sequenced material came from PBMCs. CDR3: CASSVGSQGTEQYF. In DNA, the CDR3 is TGTGCCAGCAGTGTGGGGTCACAGGGGACCGAGCAGTACTTC.